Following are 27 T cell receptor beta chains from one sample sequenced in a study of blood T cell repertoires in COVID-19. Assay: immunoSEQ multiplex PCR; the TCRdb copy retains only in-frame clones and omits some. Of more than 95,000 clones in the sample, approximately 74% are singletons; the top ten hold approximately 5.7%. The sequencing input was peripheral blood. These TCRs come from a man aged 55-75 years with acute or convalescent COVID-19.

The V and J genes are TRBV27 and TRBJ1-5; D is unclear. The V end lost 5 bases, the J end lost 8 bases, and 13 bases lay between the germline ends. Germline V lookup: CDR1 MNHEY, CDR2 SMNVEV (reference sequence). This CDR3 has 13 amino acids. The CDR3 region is CASSRLGAEPQHF. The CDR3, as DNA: TGTGCCAGCAGTCGACTTGGCGCGGAGCCCCAGCATTTT.

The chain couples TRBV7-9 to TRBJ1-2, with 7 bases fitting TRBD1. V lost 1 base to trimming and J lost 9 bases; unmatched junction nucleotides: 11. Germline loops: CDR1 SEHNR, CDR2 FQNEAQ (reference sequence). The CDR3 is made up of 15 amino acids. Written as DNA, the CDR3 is TGTGCCAGCAGCTTAGACCTCCGGGACAGTACTCGCTACACCTTC. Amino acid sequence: CASSLDLRDSTRYTF.

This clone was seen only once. CDR3 amino acids: CASSSRGLAGGKETQYF. CDR3 DNA sequence: TGTGCCAGCAGCTCCAGGGGACTAGCGGGGGGGAAAGAGACCCAGTACTTC. V and J are TRBV7-2 and TRBJ2-5; 16 positions match TRBD2. V lost 4 bases and J lost 3; bases outside the gene matches: 5. Per germline, CDR1 SGHTA and CDR2 FQGNSA. CDR3 length: 17 residues.

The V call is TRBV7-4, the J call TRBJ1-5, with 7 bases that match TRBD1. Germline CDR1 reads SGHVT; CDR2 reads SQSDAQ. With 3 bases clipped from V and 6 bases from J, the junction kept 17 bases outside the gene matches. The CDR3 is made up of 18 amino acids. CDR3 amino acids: CASSFLRRANRGGQPQHF. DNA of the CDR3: TGTGCCAGCAGCTTTCTCCGACGCGCAAACAGGGGCGGTCAGCCCCAGCATTTT.

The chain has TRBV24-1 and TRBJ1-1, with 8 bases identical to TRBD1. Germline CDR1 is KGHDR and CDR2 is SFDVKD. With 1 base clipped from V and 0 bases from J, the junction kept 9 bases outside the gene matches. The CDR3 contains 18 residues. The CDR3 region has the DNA TGTGCCACCAGTGATTTCTACAGGGGGGGTATACTGAACACTGAAGCTTTCTTT. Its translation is CATSDFYRGGILNTEAFF.

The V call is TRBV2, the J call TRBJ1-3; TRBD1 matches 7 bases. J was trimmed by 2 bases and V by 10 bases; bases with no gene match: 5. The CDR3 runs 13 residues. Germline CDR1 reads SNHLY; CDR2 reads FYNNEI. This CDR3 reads CATHQGAGNTIYF. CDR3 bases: TGTGCCACCCATCAGGGGGCTGGAAACACCATATATTTT. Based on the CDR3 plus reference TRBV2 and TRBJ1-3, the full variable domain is EPEVTQTPSHQVTQMGQEVILRCVPISNHLYFYWYRQILGQKVEFLVSFYNNEISEKSEIFDDQFSVERPDGSNFTLKIRSTKLEDSAMYFCATHQGAGNTIYFGEGSWLTVV.

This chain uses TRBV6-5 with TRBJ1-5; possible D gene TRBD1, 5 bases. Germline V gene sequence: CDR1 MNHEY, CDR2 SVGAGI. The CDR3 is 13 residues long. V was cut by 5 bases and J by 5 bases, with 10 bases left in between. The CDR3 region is CASSIRVHQPQHF. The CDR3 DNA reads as TGTGCCAGCAGTATCAGGGTACATCAGCCCCAGCATTTT.

CDR3 region: CASSPRPGLAGVSGELFF. In DNA, the CDR3 is TGTGCCAGCAGCCCTCGACCAGGACTAGCGGGAGTTTCCGGGGAGCTGTTTTTT. The V gene is TRBV7-3, the J gene TRBJ2-2; TRBD2 matches at 13 bases. Germline CDR1 is SGHTA and CDR2 is FQGTGA. J was trimmed by 6 bases and V by 5 bases; bases with no gene match: 12. There are 18 residues in the CDR3.

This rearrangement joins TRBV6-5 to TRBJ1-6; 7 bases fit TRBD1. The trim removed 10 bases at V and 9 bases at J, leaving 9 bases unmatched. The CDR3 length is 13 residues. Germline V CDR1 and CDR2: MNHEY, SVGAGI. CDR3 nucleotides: TGTGCCACCCGGGACAGTATAATTTCACCCCTCCACTTT. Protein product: CATRDSIISPLHF.

The CDR3 sequence: CASSSSTPGQGGTEAFF. In DNA, the CDR3 is TGTGCCAGCAGTTCCTCAACCCCGGGACAGGGGGGCACTGAAGCTTTCTTT. The chain uses TRBV27 and TRBJ1-1; 11 bases match TRBD1. CDR1 and CDR2 from the germline V gene are MNHEY and SMNVEV (reference sequence). The CDR3 has 17 amino acids. V was clipped by 4 bases and J by 4 bases; unmatched bases: 11.

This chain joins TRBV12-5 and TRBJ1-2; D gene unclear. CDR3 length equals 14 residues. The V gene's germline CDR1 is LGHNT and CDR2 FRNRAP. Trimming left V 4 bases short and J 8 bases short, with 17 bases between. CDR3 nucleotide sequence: TGTGCTAGTGGTTCCTCTGGTGGATTCGGGGGCTACACCTTC. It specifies CASGSSGGFGGYTF.

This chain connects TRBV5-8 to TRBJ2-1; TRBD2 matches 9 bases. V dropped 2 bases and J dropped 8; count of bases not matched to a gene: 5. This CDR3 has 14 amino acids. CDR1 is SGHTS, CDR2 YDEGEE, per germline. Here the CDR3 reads CASSFAGGVYEQFF. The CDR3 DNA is TGTGCCAGCAGCTTCGCGGGAGGGGTCTATGAGCAGTTCTTC.

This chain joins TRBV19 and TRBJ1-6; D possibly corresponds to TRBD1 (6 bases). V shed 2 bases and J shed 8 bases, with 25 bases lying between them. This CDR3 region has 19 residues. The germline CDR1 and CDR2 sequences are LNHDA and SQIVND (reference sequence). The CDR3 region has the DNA TGTGCCAGTAGTATAAAGGTGATCCGCGGCTGGCAGGGGCATTCACCCCTCCACTTT. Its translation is CASSIKVIRGWQGHSPLHF.

The CDR3 DNA sequence: TGCAGCGTTCAAGCGCAGGCGAACACTGAAGCTTTCTTT. This codes for CSVQAQANTEAFF. This chain joins TRBV29-1 and TRBJ1-1; D gene ambiguous. Germline lookup yields CDR1 SQVTM and CDR2 ANQGSEA. The CDR3 consists of 13 residues. The V and J ends lost 5 bases and 1 base respectively, with 11 bases between them.

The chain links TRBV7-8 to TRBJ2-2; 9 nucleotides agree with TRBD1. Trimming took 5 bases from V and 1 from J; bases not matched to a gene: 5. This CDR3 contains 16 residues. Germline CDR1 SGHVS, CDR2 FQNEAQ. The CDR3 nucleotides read TGTGCCAGCAGCCAGCAGGGACAGGGGAACACCGGGGAGCTGTTTTTT. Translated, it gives CASSQQGQGNTGELFF. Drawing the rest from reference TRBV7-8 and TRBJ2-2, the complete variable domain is GAGVSQSPRYKVAKRGQDVALRCDPISGHVSLFWYQQALGQGPEFLTYFQNEAQLDKSGLPSDRFFAERPEGSVSTLKIQRTQQEDSAVYLCASSQQGQGNTGELFFGEGSRLTVL.

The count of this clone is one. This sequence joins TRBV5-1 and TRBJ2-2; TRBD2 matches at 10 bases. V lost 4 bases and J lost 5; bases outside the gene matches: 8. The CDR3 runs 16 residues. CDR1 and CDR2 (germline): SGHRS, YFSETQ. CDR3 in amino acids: CASSGTSGARTGELFF. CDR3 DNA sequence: TGCGCCAGCAGCGGTACTAGCGGGGCGAGAACCGGGGAGCTGTTTTTT.

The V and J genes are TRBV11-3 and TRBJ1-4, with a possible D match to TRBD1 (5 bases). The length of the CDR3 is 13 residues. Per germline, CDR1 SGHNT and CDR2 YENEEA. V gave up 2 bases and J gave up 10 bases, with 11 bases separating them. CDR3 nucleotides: TGTGCCAGCAGCTTACCGAAGGGGCCAAAACTGTTTTTT. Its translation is CASSLPKGPKLFF.

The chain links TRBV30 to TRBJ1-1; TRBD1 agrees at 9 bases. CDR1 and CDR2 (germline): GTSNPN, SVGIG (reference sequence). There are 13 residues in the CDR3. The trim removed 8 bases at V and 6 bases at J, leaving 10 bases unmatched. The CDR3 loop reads CALGQGEIAEAFF. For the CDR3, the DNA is TGTGCCCTGGGACAGGGAGAGATCGCTGAAGCTTTCTTT.

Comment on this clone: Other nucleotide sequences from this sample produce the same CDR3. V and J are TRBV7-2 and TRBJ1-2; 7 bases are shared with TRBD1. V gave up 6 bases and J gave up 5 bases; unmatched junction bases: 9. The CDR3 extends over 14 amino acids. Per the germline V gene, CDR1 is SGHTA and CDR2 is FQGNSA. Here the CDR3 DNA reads TGTGCCAGCAGTCTCGGACAGGACGATTATGGCTACACCTTC. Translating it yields CASSLGQDDYGYTF.

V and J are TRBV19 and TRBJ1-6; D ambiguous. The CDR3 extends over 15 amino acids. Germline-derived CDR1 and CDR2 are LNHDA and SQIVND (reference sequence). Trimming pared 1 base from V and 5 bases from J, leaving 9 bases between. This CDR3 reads CASSIVASNNSPLHF. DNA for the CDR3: TGTGCCAGTAGTATAGTTGCGTCGAATAATTCACCCCTCCACTTT.

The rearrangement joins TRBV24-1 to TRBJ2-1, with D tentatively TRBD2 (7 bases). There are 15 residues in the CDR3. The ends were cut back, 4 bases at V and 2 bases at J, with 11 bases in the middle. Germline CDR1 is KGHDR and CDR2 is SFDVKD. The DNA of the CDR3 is TGTGCCACCAGTGAGGGGGGGGGCGCCTACAATGAGCAGTTCTTC. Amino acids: CATSEGGGAYNEQFF.

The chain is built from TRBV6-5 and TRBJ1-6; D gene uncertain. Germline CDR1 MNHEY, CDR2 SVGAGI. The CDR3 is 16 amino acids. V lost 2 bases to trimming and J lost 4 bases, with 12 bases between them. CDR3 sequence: CASSYQSRTYNSPLHF. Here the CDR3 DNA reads TGTGCCAGCAGTTACCAATCCAGGACTTATAATTCACCCCTCCACTTT.

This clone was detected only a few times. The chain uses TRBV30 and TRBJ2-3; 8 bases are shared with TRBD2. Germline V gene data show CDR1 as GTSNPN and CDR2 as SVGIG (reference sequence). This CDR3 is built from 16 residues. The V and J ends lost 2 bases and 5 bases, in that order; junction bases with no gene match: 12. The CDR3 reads CAWSLPYGGARDTQYF. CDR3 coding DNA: TGTGCCTGGAGTCTCCCCTACGGGGGGGCACGAGATACGCAGTATTTT.

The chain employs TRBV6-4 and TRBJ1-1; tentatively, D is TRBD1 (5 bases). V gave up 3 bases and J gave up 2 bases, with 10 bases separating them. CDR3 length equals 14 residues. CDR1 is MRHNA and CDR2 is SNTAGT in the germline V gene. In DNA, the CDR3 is TGTGCCAGCAGTGAAAGGCAGGGAAACACTGAAGCTTTCTTT. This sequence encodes CASSERQGNTEAFF.

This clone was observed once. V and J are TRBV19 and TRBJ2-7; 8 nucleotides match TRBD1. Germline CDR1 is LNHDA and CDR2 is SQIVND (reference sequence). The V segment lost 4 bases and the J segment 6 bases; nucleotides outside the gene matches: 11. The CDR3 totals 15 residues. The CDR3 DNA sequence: TGTGCCAGTAGTAATCAAAACGGACAGGGTGTCGAGCAGTACTTC. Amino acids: CASSNQNGQGVEQYF.

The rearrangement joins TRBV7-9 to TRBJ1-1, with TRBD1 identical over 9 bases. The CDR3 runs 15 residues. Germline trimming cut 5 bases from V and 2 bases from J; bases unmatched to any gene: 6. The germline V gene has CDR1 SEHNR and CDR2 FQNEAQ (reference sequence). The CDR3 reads CASSPGTGPNTEAFF. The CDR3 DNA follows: TGTGCCAGCAGCCCAGGGACAGGGCCCAACACTGAAGCTTTCTTT.

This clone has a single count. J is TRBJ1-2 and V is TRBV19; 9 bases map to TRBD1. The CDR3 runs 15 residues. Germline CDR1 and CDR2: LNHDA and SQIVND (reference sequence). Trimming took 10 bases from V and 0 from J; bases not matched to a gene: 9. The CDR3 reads CAIWTGERANYGYTF. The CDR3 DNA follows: TGTGCCATCTGGACAGGGGAAAGAGCTAACTATGGCTACACCTTC.